The text below deals with one T cell receptor beta chain. The CDR3 spans 16 residues. Unmatched junction bases numbered 6, after V lost 4 bases and J lost 0 bases. The germline V gene encodes CDR1 SGDLS and CDR2 YYNGEE. The data originate from a study of shared clonotypes between healthy human individuals. Sequencing used immunoSEQ multiplex PCR; TCRdb keeps in-frame clones, though not all of them. The profile shows just over 2,000,000 clones, over 85% of them singletons. Selected positively for CCR7 and CD45RO-negative, naive CD8 cells excluded terminally differentiated effector memory CD45RA+ cells.

The sequenced sample consisted of naive CD8+ T cells sorted from blood. This TCR was recovered from a young man in good health. The chain joins TRBV9 to TRBJ2-5, with TRBD2 identical over 10 bases. CDR3 residues: CASSPRLAGDQETQYF. DNA for the CDR3: TGTGCCAGCAGCCCCCGGCTAGCGGGAGACCAAGAGACCCAGTACTTC.